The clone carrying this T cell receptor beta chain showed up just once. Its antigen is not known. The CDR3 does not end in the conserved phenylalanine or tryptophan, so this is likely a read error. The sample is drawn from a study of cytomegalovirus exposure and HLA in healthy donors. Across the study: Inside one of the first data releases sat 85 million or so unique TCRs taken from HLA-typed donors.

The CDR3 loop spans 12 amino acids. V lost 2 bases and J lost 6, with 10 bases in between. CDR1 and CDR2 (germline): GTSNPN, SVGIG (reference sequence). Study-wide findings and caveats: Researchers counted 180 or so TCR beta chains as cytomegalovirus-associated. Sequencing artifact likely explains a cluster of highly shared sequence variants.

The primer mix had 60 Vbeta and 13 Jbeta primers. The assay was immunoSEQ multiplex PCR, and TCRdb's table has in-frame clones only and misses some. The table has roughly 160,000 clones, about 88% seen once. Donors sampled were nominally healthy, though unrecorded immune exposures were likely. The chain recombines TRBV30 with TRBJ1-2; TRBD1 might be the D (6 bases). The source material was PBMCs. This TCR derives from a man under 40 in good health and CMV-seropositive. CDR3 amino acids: CAWSRGGDGYTL. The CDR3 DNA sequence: TGTGCCTGGAGTCGAGGGGGAGATGGCTACACCCTC.